This T cell receptor beta chain emerged from a study of shared clonotypes between healthy human individuals. Sequencing used immunoSEQ multiplex PCR; TCRdb keeps in-frame clones, though not all of them. Among 500,000 to 550,000 clones listed, roughly 95% were seen once. The CDR3 totals 15 residues. V lost 3 bases and J lost 7, with 19 bases in between. Germline V gene lookup returns CDR1 LNHDA and CDR2 SQIVND (reference sequence). This chain uses TRBV19 with TRBJ2-7, with D perhaps TRBD2 (7 bases). The clonotype comes from a woman under 40 in good health. The sequencing input was naive CD4+ T cells sorted from blood. Subset noted: CD45RA+ positively selected. The CDR3 spells CASSIVPAGHREQYF. The CDR3 nucleotides are TGTGCCAGTAGTATTGTTCCAGCGGGACATCGGGAGCAGTACTTC.